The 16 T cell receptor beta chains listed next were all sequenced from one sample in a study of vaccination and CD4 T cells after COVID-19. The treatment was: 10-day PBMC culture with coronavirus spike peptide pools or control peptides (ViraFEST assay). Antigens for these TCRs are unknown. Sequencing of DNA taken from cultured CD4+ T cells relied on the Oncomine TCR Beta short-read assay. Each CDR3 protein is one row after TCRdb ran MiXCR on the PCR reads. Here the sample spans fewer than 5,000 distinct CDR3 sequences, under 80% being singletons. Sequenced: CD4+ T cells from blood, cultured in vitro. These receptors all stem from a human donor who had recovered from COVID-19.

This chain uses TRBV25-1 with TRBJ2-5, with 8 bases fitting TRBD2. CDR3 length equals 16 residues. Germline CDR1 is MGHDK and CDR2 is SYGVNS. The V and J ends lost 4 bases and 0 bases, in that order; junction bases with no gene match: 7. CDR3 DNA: TGTGCCAGCAGTGGGGGTTTAGCGGGGAACCAAGAGACCCAGTACTTC. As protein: CASSGGLAGNQETQYF.

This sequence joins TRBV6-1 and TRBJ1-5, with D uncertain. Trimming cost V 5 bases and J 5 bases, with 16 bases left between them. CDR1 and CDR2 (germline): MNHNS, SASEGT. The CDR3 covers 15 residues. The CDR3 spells CASSSLARRDQPQHF. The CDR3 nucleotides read TGTGCCAGCAGTAGCTTGGCCCGTCGGGATCAGCCCCAGCATTTT.

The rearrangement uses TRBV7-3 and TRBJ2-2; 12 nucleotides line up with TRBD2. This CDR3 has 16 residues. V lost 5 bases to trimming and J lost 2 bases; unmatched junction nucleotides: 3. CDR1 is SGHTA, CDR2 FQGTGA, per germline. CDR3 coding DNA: TGTGCCAGCAGCAAACTAGCGGGAGGTAACACCGGGGAGCTGTTTTTT. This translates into CASSKLAGGNTGELFF.

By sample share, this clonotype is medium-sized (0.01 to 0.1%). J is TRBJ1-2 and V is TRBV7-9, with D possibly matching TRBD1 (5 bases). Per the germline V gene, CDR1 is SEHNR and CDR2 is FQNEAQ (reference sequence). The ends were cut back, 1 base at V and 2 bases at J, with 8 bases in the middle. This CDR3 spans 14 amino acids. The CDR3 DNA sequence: TGTGCCAGCAGCTTAGTGTCAGGGAACTATGGCTACACCTTC. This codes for CASSLVSGNYGYTF.

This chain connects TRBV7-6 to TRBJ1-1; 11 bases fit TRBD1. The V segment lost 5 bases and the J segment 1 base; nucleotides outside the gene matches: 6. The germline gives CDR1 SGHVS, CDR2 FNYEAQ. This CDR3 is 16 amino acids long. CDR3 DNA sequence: TGTGCCAGCAGCCGCGGACAGGGGGCTGAGAACACTGAAGCTTTCTTT. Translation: CASSRGQGAENTEAFF.

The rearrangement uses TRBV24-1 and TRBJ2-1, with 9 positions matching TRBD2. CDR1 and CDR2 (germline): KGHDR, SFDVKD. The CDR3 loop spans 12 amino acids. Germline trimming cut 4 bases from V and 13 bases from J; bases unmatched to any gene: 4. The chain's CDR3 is CATSDPGLAQFF. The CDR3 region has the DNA TGTGCCACCAGTGACCCGGGACTAGCCCAGTTCTTC.

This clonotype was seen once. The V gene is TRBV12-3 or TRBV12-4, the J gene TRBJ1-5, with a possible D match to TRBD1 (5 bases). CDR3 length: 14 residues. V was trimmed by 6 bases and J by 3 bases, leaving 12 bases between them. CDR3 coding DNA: TGTGCCAGCAGGAAAGGACAACTCAATCAGCCCCAGCATTTT. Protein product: CASRKGQLNQPQHF.

The CDR3 loop is CSARRDRNTEAFF. DNA of the CDR3: TGCAGTGCTCGAAGGGACAGGAACACTGAAGCTTTCTTT. The chain links TRBV20-1 to TRBJ1-1, with 7 bases fitting TRBD1. Trimming removed 5 bases from V and 1 base from J; junction bases left unmatched: 4. Germline CDR1 and CDR2: DFQATT and SNEGSKA (reference sequence). There are 13 residues in the CDR3.

CDR3 sequence reads: CASSLGQTGSNEKLFF. The CDR3 bases are TGTGCCAGCAGCCTAGGGCAAACAGGGAGCAATGAAAAACTGTTTTTT. The gene calls are TRBV7-2 and TRBJ1-4, with D perhaps TRBD1 (6 bases). The V gene's germline CDR1 is SGHTA and CDR2 FQGNSA. Trimming took off 5 bases at V and 5 bases at J, with 18 bases between the two ends. The CDR3 runs to 16 residues. Variable domain in full (rest from reference TRBV7-2 and TRBJ1-4): GAGVSQSPSNKVTEKGKDVELRCDPISGHTALYWYRQSLGQGLEFLIYFQGNSAPDKSGLPSDRFSAERTGGSVSTLTIQRTQQEDSAVYLCASSLGQTGSNEKLFFGSGTQLSVL.

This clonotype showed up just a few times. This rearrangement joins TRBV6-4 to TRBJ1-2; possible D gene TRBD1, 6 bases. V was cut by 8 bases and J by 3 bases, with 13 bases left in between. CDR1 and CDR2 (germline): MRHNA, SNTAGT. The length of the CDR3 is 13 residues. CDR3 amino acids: CASSRGADYGYTF. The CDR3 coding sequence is TGTGCCAGCTCCCGGGGGGCAGACTATGGCTACACCTTC.

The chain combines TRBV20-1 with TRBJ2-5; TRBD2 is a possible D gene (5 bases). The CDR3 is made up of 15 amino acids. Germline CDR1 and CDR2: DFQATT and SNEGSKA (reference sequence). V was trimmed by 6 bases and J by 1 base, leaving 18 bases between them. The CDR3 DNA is TGCAGTGCGGAGGTCTTCGGCCACCTCCAAGAGACCCAGTACTTC. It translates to CSAEVFGHLQETQYF.

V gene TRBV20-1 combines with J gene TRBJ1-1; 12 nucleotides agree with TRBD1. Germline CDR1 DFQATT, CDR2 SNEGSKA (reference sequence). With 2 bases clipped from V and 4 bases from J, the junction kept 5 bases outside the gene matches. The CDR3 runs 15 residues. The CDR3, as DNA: TGCAGTGCTAGACCTTGGGACAGGGGGCTCACTGAAGCTTTCTTT. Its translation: CSARPWDRGLTEAFF.

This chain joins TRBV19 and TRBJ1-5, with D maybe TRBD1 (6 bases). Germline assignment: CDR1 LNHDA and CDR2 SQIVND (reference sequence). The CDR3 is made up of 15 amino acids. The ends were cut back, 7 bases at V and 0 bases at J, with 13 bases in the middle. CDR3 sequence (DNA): TGTGCCAGTAAACTATACAGGGCTAGCAATCAGCCCCAGCATTTT. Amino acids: CASKLYRASNQPQHF.

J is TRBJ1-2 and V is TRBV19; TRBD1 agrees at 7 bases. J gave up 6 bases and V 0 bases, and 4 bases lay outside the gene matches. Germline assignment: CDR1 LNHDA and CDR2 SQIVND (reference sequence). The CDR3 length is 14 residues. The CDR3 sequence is CASSIDLDRHGYTF. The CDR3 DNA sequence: TGTGCCAGTAGTATAGATCTGGACAGGCATGGCTACACCTTC.

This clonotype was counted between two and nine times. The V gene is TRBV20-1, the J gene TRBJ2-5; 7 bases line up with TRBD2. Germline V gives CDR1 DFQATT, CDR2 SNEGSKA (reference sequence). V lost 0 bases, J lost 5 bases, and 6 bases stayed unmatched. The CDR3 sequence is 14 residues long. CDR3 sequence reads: CSARDLLGGETQYF. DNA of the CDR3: TGCAGTGCTAGAGATCTTTTGGGGGGGGAGACCCAGTACTTC.

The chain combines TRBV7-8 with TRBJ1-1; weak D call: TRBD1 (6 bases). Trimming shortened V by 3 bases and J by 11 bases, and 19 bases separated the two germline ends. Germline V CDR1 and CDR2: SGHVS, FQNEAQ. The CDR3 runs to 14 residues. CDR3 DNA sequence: TGTGCCAGCAGCTTCCCCGAGGCAGGGGCGCGGGCTTTCTTT. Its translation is CASSFPEAGARAFF.